Below, one T cell receptor (beta chain) is given with its context. This sample was included in a study of blood T cell repertoires in COVID-19. Study in general: The United States, Italy and Spain provided the acute and convalescent COVID-19 samples. T cells, B-cell-depleted T cells, or PBMCs provided the cDNA or gDNA that served as material.

The V segment lost 3 bases and the J segment 5 bases; nucleotides outside the gene matches: 3. The CDR3 is made up of 14 amino acids. The germline V gene has CDR1 ENHRY and CDR2 SYGVKD. Source study methods: Reference gene primer amplification yielded estimated nucleated cell counts. Data came from immunoSEQ multiplex PCR; TCRdb stores just in-frame clones and leaves some out. The V and J calls and clone size were taken over from that table, and D and trimming were inferred from the DNA. The sample has some 50,000 clones, about 84% seen once. This chain links TRBV10-3 with TRBJ2-1; 8 positions match TRBD1. Material: peripheral blood. The receptor comes from a woman between 55 and 75 years old with acute or convalescent COVID-19. The CDR3, as DNA: TGTGCCATCAGTGACAGGGGGCGAGACAATGAGCAGTTCTTC. Protein sequence: CAISDRGRDNEQFF.